This T cell receptor beta chain was obtained from a study of CD8 T cells in ankylosing spondylitis. By quantitative 5'-RACE with molecular barcodes, the TCR beta libraries were made. TCRdb reprocessed the 5' RACE reads with MiXCR, giving one entry per CDR3 protein. The data contain about 220,000 distinct CDR3 sequences, 20% to 30% of them singletons. Study-wide points: Existing reports had already noted some motif variants in reactive arthritis synovial fluid and blood. In ankylosing spondylitis blood, a motif of seven or eight highly homologous TCR beta variants appeared characteristic.

This CDR3 comprises 15 residues. In germline, CDR1 is SGHRS, CDR2 YFSETQ. V lost 0 bases and J lost 5; bases outside the gene matches: 8. This clonotype occurred many times. Its antigen remains unknown. The TCR sequence derives from a male donor with ankylosing spondylitis or in good health (not recorded which). The chain couples TRBV5-1 to TRBJ2-7; 7 bases are shared with TRBD1. The sample comprised blood, either unsorted or a sorted T cell fraction (not recorded which). Here the CDR3 reads CASSLESGTVNEQYF. The CDR3 bases are TGCGCCAGCAGCTTGGAGTCTGGGACAGTTAACGAGCAGTACTTC. Full variable domain (remainder filled in from reference TRBV5-1 and TRBJ2-7): KAGVTQTPRYLIKTRGQQVTLSCSPISGHRSVSWYQQTPGQGLQFLFEYFSETQRNKGNFPGRFSGRQFSNSRSEMNVSTLELGDSALYLCASSLESGTVNEQYFGPGTRLTVT.